The clone carrying this TCR beta chain turned up a few times. Its antigen remains unknown. A library prepared for alpha chains yielded this beta chain as an off-target read; its size is of little meaning. The data were obtained in a study of spatial heterogeneity in lung cancer. For the study at large: Beta-chain sequences consistently outnumbered alpha-chain sequences in detection. In the raw reads, each unique TCR and UMI combination was present more than ten times on average. General observations from the study: Ubiquitous expanded TCR counts tracked ubiquitous nonsynonymous mutations; regional expanded TCR counts tracked regional nonsynonymous mutations. Expanded intratumoral alpha and beta TCR counts tracked tumor mutation counts.

Noted time point: sample taken at primary tumor resection. This CDR3 region has 18 residues. The ends were cut back, 1 base at V and 1 base at J, with 17 bases in the middle. The germline V gene encodes CDR1 MGHRA and CDR2 YSYEKL. A unique molecular identifier was carried by every single TCR cDNA molecule. TCRdb recomputed calls from the 5' RACE reads with MiXCR, one row per CDR3 protein. The table includes 9,100 or so distinct CDR3 sequences, roughly 50% detected once. The rearrangement uses TRBV4-1 and TRBJ1-3, with a possible D match to TRBD1 (6 bases). Here the sequenced sample was lung tumor tissue, taken at surgery. This receptor was taken from a female donor with early-stage non-small cell lung cancer. As DNA, the CDR3 is TGCGCCAGCAGCCAAGGGCGCGCCGCAGGGGCGTCTGGAAACACCATATATTTT. Protein product: CASSQGRAAGASGNTIYF.